Following are 15 T cell receptor beta chains from one sample sequenced in a study of identical twins. TCRdb analysed the 5' RACE reads with MiXCR anew, one entry per CDR3 protein. The sample contains over 500,000 distinct CDR3 sequences, about 20% of which appear only once. These same data were also listed under a study on T cells expressing NK-cell markers.

Sequenced material: CD4+ T cells sorted from blood. These receptors came from a woman aged 18 to 35 in good health.

The chain has TRBV20-1 and TRBJ2-3, with TRBD1 identical over 9 bases. The ends lost 0 bases at V and 3 bases at J; junction bases unmatched: 10. Germline V gene data show CDR1 as DFQATT and CDR2 as SNEGSKA (reference sequence). The CDR3 covers 17 residues. CDR3 nucleotides: TGCAGTGCTAGAGATCCAAAACAGGGGGCGCGAACAGATACGCAGTATTTT. Protein: CSARDPKQGARTDTQYF.

This clonotype has more than one count but fewer than ten. This chain links TRBV7-2 with TRBJ2-3, with a tentative D call TRBD1 (6 bases). The CDR3 length is 15 residues. V dropped 4 bases and J dropped 4 bases, with 15 bases sitting between them. Germline CDR1 reads SGHTA; CDR2 reads FQGNSA. The CDR3: CASSSQGWWADTQYF. The CDR3 DNA reads TGTGCCAGCAGCTCCCAGGGGTGGTGGGCAGATACGCAGTATTTT.

This clonotype was seen only a few times. The chain carries TRBV12-3 or TRBV12-4 and TRBJ2-2; 14 nucleotides match TRBD2. With 4 bases clipped from V and 7 bases from J, the junction kept 11 bases outside the gene matches. The CDR3 is 18 residues long. CDR3: CASSSRLAGGTQHGELFF. CDR3 DNA: TGTGCCAGCAGTTCCCGACTAGCGGGGGGGACCCAGCACGGGGAGCTGTTTTTT.

The rearrangement joins TRBV3-1 to TRBJ1-1, with D uncertain. The length of the CDR3 is 15 residues. The V end was cut by 1 base, the J end by 0 bases, with 9 bases between. The V gene's germline CDR1 is LGHDT and CDR2 YNNKEL (reference sequence). The CDR3 nucleotides are TGTGCCAGCAGCCAAGGGGTGAAGATGAACACTGAAGCTTTCTTT. Protein sequence: CASSQGVKMNTEAFF. Filled out from reference TRBV3-1 and TRBJ1-1, the complete variable domain reads DTAVSQTPKYLVTQMGNDKSIKCEQNLGHDTMYWYKQDSKKFLKIMFSYNNKELIINETVPNRFSPKSPDKAHLNLHINSLELGDSAVYFCASSQGVKMNTEAFFGQGTRLTVV.

This clonotype was seen at least ten times. V gene TRBV12-3 or TRBV12-4 combines with J gene TRBJ1-5, with TRBD1 identical over 8 bases. V dropped 7 bases and J dropped 7; count of bases not matched to a gene: 9. The CDR3 totals 14 residues. The CDR3 DNA is TGTGCCAGCATGGCAGGGGGCGGAATGCAGCCCCAGCATTTT. This codes for CASMAGGGMQPQHF.

This clonotype was counted between two and nine times. The chain is built from TRBV5-1 and TRBJ1-1; 7 bases are a match to TRBD1. J was trimmed by 2 bases and V by 4 bases; bases with no gene match: 11. Germline CDR1 SGHRS, CDR2 YFSETQ. This CDR3 spans 16 amino acids. CDR3 sequence (DNA): TGCGCCAGCAGCCCCCAGGGGGGCGAGGTAAACACTGAAGCTTTCTTT. It codes for CASSPQGGEVNTEAFF.

The chain uses TRBV6-2 or TRBV6-3 and TRBJ2-1; 12 bases line up with TRBD2. Germline trimming cut 1 base from V and 9 bases from J; bases unmatched to any gene: 7. The CDR3 is 16 residues long. Germline values: CDR1 MNHEY, CDR2 SVGEGT. The CDR3 loop reads CASSYWASGRAAEQFF. The CDR3 region has the DNA TGTGCCAGCAGTTACTGGGCTAGCGGGAGGGCAGCTGAGCAGTTCTTC.

The J gene is TRBJ1-1, the V gene TRBV12-3 or TRBV12-4, with D perhaps TRBD1 (6 bases). The V end was cut by 9 bases, the J end by 2 bases, with 13 bases between. The CDR3 sequence is 13 residues long. The CDR3 nucleotides read TGTGCCAGTCGAGCAGGGGTTAACACTGAAGCTTTCTTT. Encoded protein: CASRAGVNTEAFF.

The rearrangement joins TRBV6-1 to TRBJ1-2, with a weak D call TRBD1 (5 bases). The V end was cut by 6 bases, the J end by 2 bases, with 19 bases between. CDR3 length: 16 residues. Germline loops: CDR1 MNHNS, CDR2 SASEGT. CDR3 sequence: CASSDGEGKGNYGYTF. CDR3 sequence (DNA): TGTGCCAGCAGCGACGGAGAGGGGAAGGGGAACTATGGCTACACCTTC.

This chain links TRBV6-4 with TRBJ2-3, with a tentative D call TRBD2 (5 bases). The CDR3 totals 16 residues. The germline CDR1 and CDR2 sequences are MRHNA and SNTAGT. V shed 0 bases and J shed 2 bases, with 12 bases lying between them. The CDR3 DNA is TGTGCCAGCAGTGACTCGAACGGGATGCTCACAGATACGCAGTATTTT. Translated: CASSDSNGMLTDTQYF.

The sample holds a few counts of this clonotype. V usage is TRBV6-2 or TRBV6-3 and J usage is TRBJ2-6; D is perhaps TRBD2 (6 bases). Per germline, CDR1 MNHEY and CDR2 SVGEGT. Trimming took 8 bases from V and 0 from J, leaving 17 bases between them. The CDR3 loop spans 17 amino acids. For the CDR3, the DNA is TGTGCCAGCCGGGAGCGACAGTTCTCCTCTGGGGCCAACGTCCTGACTTTC. This codes for CASRERQFSSGANVLTF.

The CDR3 nucleotides read TGTGCCAGTAGTTTTCCCGGACAGGGCACAGCTTTCTTT. This translates into CASSFPGQGTAFF. V usage is TRBV19 and J usage is TRBJ1-1, with 8 bases fitting TRBD1. V lost 5 bases and J lost 10; bases outside the gene matches: 9. CDR3 size: 13 residues. Germline CDR1 reads LNHDA; CDR2 reads SQIVND (reference sequence).

On this clonotype itself: This may arise from a read error, as a much more abundant clone is one base away. The chain has TRBV12-3 or TRBV12-4 and TRBJ1-1, with D hard to call. The CDR3 has 11 residues. The CDR3 here is CASNLFGEAFF. The CDR3 nucleotides read TGTGCCAGCAATTTATTTGGTGAAGCTTTCTTT.

This clonotype was detected only a few times. This rearrangement joins TRBV4-1 to TRBJ1-1, with D uncertain. Trimming left V 0 bases short and J 5 bases short, with 7 bases between. Germline CDR1 and CDR2: MGHRA and YSYEKL. The CDR3 sequence is 13 residues long. The CDR3 loop reads CASSQDKTTEAFF. The CDR3 DNA reads as TGCGCCAGCAGCCAAGATAAGACTACTGAAGCTTTCTTT.

This clonotype was seen a few times. The CDR3 DNA is TGCAGTGCATTCAGCGGGGGGGTCAATCAGCCCCAGCATTTT. Protein product: CSAFSGGVNQPQHF. The genes are TRBV20-1 and TRBJ1-5, with a possible D match to TRBD1 (5 bases). Germline CDR1 DFQATT, CDR2 SNEGSKA (reference sequence). This CDR3 is built from 14 residues. V dropped 6 bases and J dropped 3 bases, with 15 bases sitting between them.